One and the same sample provided the 2 T cell receptor beta chains below, sequenced in a study of beta chain features in type 1 diabetes. Findings of the study overall: Type 1 diabetes patients showed a moderate but significant shortening of TCRB CDR3s in all four CD4+ subsets.

Their antigen targets remain unknown. The entirety of the isolated RNA underwent reverse transcription, so expressed TCRB transcripts were sequenced. The method was immunoSEQ multiplex PCR; TCRdb's version includes in-frame clones alone and lacks a portion of them. The profile covers about 360,000 clones, with 10% to 15% appearing a single time and around 0.01% taken by the ten largest. Sequencing used naive CD4+ T cells from blood. The origin of the receptors is a woman aged 18-29 years with type 1 diabetes.

V gene TRBV30 combines with J gene TRBJ1-2; D uncertain. V lost 0 bases and J lost 6, with 5 bases in between. CDR3 length: 11 amino acids. Germline lookup yields CDR1 GTSNPN and CDR2 SVGIG (reference sequence). The CDR3 coding sequence is TGTGCCTGGAGTGTAGGAGATGGCTACACCTTC. It is translated as CAWSVGDGYTF.

In this sample, this clone turned up a few times. The chain recombines TRBV9 with TRBJ2-5, with 9 nucleotides matching TRBD2. V was clipped by 0 bases and J by 1 base; unmatched bases: 4. The CDR3 is made up of 16 amino acids. CDR1 is SGDLS, CDR2 YYNGEE, per germline. CDR3 loop: CASSVGLAGSQETQYF. As DNA, the CDR3 is TGTGCCAGCAGCGTAGGTCTAGCGGGATCCCAAGAGACCCAGTACTTC.